These 7 T cell receptor beta chains came from one sample sequenced in a study of shared clonotypes between healthy human individuals. The method was immunoSEQ multiplex PCR; TCRdb's version includes in-frame clones alone and lacks a portion of them. The sample has a few million clones, 85% to 95% seen once; the top ten hold 0.35% to 0.5%. The sample taken for sequencing was naive CD4+ T cells from PBMCs. Subset here: CD45RA+ positively selected. The receptor set was obtained from a man aged 18 to 30 in good health. Some clones in this sample may be carry-over from other donors' samples.

This clone was seen a single time. This chain connects TRBV7-8 to TRBJ1-4; the D is unclear. The germline CDR1 and CDR2 sequences are SGHVS and FQNEAQ. CDR3 length equals 13 residues. V dropped 4 bases and J dropped 4 bases, with 7 bases sitting between them. Written as DNA, the CDR3 is TGTGCCAGCAGCTCAAGACTTAATGAAAAACTGTTTTTT. It translates to CASSSRLNEKLFF.

About this clone: Within the sample, other DNA sequences also encode this same CDR3. V usage is TRBV9 and J usage is TRBJ2-1; the D gene could be TRBD1 or TRBD2 (5 bases each). Trimming removed 2 bases at V and 2 bases at J, with 11 bases between. Germline V gives CDR1 SGDLS, CDR2 YYNGEE. The CDR3 consists of 15 residues. The CDR3 bases are TGTGCCAGCAGCGTGGCTGGGGACCCCTACAATGAGCAGTTCTTC. Amino acid sequence: CASSVAGDPYNEQFF.

This chain uses TRBV4-2 with TRBJ2-3; TRBD2 aligns across 16 bases. The CDR3 extends over 18 amino acids. V gave up 4 bases and J gave up 2 bases; unmatched junction bases: 6. Germline V gene sequence: CDR1 LGHNA, CDR2 YNFKEQ. DNA for the CDR3: TGTGCCAGCAGCCCCCTGGGACTAGCGGGAGGGCCCACAGATACGCAGTATTTT. Translated, it gives CASSPLGLAGGPTDTQYF.

J is TRBJ2-2 and V is TRBV6-5; 12 positions agree with TRBD2. Germline CDR1 reads MNHEY; CDR2 reads SVGAGI. The V and J ends lost 4 bases and 4 bases, in that order; junction bases with no gene match: 4. This CDR3 comprises 16 residues. The CDR3 sequence: CASSLRLAGATGELFF. CDR3 DNA sequence: TGTGCCAGCAGTTTAAGACTAGCGGGAGCCACCGGGGAGCTGTTTTTT.

The chain has TRBV4-2 and TRBJ2-1, with D uncertain. The CDR3 has 13 amino acids. The V and J ends lost 1 base and 8 bases respectively, with 9 bases between them. The germline gives CDR1 LGHNA, CDR2 YNFKEQ. The CDR3 DNA reads as TGTGCCAGCAGCCAAGTCCCCTTATATGAGCAGTTCTTC. Translation: CASSQVPLYEQFF.

The chain is built from TRBV28 and TRBJ1-2; TRBD1 aligns across 7 bases. CDR3 size: 15 residues. V dropped 6 bases and J dropped 8; count of bases not matched to a gene: 15. Germline CDR1 reads MDHEN; CDR2 reads SYDVKM. CDR3: CASSRDREPLKGYTF. In DNA, the CDR3 is TGTGCCAGCAGCCGAGACAGGGAACCCCTGAAAGGCTACACCTTC.

V gene TRBV19 combines with J gene TRBJ1-2, with TRBD1 identical over 9 bases. The CDR3 extends over 16 amino acids. V shed 4 bases, J shed 6 bases, and the junction held 12 bases outside the gene matches. CDR1 is LNHDA and CDR2 is SQIVND in the germline V gene (reference sequence). The CDR3 coding sequence is TGTGCCAGTAGTACCGGCCGGGACAGGGTTAGCCATGGCTACACCTTC. Protein product: CASSTGRDRVSHGYTF.